Listed here is a single TCR beta chain. Sequencing was performed with immunoSEQ multiplex PCR; in TCRdb, only in-frame clones are kept and a portion is missing. The table includes tens of thousands of clones, less than 95% detected once. This sample was included in a study of control samples from healthy donors and cancer patients. The receptor comes from a woman aged 18-29 years in good health. Sequencing input: blood.

The CDR3 region has the DNA TGTGCCAGTAGCTCATGGGGAAACACTGAAGCTTTCTTT. It specifies CASSSWGNTEAFF. The chain links TRBV19 to TRBJ1-1; D not resolved. Germline V CDR1 and CDR2: LNHDA, SQIVND (reference sequence). The CDR3 length is 13 residues. The V end was cut by 6 bases, the J end by 2 bases, with 10 bases between.